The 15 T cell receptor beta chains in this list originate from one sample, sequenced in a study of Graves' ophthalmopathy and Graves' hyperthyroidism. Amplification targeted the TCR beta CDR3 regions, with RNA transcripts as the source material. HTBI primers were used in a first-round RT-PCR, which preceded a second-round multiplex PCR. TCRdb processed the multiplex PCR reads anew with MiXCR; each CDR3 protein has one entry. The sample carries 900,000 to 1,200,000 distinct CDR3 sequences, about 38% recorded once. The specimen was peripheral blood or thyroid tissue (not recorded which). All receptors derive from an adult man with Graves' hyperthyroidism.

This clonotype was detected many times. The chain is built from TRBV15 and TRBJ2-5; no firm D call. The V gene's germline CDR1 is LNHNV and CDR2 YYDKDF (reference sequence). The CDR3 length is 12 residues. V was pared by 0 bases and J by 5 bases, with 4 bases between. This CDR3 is CATSRDWETQYF. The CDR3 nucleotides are TGTGCCACCAGCAGAGATTGGGAGACCCAGTACTTC.

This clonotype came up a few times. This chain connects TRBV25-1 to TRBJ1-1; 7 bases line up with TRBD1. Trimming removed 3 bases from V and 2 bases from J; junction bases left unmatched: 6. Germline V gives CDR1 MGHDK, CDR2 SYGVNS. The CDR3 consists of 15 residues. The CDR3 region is CASSEAQGRNTEAFF. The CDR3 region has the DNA TGTGCCAGCAGTGAGGCACAGGGGCGAAACACTGAAGCTTTCTTT.

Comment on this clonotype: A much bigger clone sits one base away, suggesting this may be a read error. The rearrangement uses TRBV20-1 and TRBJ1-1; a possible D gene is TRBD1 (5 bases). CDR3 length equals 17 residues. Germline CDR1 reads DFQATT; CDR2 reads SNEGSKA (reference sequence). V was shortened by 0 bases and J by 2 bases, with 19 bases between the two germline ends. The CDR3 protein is CSARDREGRGINTEAFF. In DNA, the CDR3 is TGCAGTGCTAGAGATCGGGAGGGACGGGGTATCAACACTGAAGCTTTCTTT.

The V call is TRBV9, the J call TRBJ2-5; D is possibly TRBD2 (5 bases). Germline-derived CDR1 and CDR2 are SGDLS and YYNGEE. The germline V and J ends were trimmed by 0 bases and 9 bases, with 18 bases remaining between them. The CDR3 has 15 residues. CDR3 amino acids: CASSVDGDFNQPQYF. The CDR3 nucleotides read TGTGCCAGCAGCGTAGACGGGGATTTCAATCAGCCCCAGTACTTC.

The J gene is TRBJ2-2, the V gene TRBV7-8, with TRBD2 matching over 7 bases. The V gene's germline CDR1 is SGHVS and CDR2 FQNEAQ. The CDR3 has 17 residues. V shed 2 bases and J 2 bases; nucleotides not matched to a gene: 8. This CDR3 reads CASSLIGLAVNTGELFF. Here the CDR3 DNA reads TGTGCCAGCAGCTTAATCGGGCTAGCGGTAAACACCGGGGAGCTGTTTTTT.

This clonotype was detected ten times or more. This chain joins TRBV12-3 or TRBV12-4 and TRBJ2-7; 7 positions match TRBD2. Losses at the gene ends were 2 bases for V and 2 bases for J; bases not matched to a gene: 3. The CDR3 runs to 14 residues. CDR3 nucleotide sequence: TGTGCCAGCAGTTTACTAGCGGTAACCTACGAGCAGTACTTC. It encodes CASSLLAVTYEQYF.

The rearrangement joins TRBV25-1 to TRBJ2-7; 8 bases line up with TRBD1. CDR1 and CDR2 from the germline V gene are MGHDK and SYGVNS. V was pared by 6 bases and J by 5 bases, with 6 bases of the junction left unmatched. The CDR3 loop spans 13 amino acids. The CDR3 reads CASRKTGGNEQYF. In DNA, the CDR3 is TGTGCCAGCAGAAAAACAGGGGGAAACGAGCAGTACTTC.

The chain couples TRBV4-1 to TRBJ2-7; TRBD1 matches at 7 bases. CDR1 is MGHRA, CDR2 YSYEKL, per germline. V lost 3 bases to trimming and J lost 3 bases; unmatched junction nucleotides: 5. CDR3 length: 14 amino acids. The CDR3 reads CASSQSTGSYEQYF. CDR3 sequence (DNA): TGCGCCAGCAGCCAGTCGACAGGGAGCTACGAGCAGTACTTC.

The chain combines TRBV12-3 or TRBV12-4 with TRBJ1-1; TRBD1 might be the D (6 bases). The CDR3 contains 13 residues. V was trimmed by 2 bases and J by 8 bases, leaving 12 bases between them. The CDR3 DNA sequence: TGTGCCAGCAGTTTACAGGGGCGCATAGAAGCTTTCTTT. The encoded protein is CASSLQGRIEAFF.

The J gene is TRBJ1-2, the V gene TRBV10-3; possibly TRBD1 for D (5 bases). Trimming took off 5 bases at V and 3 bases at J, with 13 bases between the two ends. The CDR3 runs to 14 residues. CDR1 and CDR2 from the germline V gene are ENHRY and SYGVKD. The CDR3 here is CAISYGAGDYGYTF. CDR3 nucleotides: TGTGCCATCAGTTACGGGGCGGGCGACTATGGCTACACCTTC.

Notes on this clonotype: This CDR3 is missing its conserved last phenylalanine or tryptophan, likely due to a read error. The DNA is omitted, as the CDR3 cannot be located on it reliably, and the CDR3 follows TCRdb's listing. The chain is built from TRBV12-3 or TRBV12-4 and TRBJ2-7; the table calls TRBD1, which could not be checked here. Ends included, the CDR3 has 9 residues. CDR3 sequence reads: CASSPGTGG.

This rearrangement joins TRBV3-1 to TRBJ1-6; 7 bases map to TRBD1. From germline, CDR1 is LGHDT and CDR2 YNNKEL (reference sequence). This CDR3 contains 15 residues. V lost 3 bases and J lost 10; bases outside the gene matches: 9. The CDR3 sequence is CASSHHGQARSPLHF. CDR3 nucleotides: TGTGCCAGCAGCCACCACGGACAGGCGCGGTCACCCCTCCACTTT.

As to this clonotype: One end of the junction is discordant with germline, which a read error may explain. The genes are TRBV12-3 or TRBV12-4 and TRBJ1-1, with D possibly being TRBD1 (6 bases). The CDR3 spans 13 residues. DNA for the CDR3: TGTGCCAGCAGTTTATTCCGGGGGGGCCGTGGGACTTTT. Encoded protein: CASSLFRGGRGTF.

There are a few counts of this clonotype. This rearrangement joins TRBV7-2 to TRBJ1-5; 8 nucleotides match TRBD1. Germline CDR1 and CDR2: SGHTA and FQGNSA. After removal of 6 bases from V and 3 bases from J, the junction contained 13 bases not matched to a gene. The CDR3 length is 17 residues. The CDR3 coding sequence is TGTGCCAGCAGTGGGAACAGGGGGGGGATTGTCAATCAGCCCCAGCATTTT. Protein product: CASSGNRGGIVNQPQHF.

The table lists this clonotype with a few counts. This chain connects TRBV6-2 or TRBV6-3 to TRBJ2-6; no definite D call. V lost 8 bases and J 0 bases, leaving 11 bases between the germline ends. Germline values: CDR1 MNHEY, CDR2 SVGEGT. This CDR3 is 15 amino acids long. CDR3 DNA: TGTGCCAGCGGGTTAGAGAGCTCTGGGGCCAACGTCCTGACTTTC. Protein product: CASGLESSGANVLTF.